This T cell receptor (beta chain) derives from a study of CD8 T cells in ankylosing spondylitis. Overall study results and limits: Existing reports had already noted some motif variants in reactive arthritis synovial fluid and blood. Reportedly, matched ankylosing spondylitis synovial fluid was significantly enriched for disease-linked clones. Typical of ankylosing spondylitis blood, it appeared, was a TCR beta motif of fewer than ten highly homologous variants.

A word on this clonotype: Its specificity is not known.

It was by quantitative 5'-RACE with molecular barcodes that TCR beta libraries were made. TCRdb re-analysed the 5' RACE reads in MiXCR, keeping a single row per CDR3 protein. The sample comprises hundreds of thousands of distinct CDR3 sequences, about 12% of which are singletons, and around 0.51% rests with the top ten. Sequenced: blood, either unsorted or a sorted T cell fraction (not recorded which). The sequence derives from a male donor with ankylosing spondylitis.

The CDR3 spells CASSVLAGGAHDEQFF. CDR3 sequence (DNA): TGCGCCAGCAGCGTACTAGCGGGAGGTGCCCATGATGAGCAGTTCTTC. V is TRBV5-1 and J is TRBJ2-1; 12 bases line up with TRBD2. This CDR3 is 16 amino acids long. Trimming cost V 4 bases and J 8 bases; bases outside gene matches: 10. CDR1 SGHRS and CDR2 YFSETQ come from the germline V gene. Based on the CDR3 plus reference TRBV5-1 and TRBJ2-1, the full variable domain is KAGVTQTPRYLIKTRGQQVTLSCSPISGHRSVSWYQQTPGQGLQFLFEYFSETQRNKGNFPGRFSGRQFSNSRSEMNVSTLELGDSALYLCASSVLAGGAHDEQFFGPGTRLTVL.